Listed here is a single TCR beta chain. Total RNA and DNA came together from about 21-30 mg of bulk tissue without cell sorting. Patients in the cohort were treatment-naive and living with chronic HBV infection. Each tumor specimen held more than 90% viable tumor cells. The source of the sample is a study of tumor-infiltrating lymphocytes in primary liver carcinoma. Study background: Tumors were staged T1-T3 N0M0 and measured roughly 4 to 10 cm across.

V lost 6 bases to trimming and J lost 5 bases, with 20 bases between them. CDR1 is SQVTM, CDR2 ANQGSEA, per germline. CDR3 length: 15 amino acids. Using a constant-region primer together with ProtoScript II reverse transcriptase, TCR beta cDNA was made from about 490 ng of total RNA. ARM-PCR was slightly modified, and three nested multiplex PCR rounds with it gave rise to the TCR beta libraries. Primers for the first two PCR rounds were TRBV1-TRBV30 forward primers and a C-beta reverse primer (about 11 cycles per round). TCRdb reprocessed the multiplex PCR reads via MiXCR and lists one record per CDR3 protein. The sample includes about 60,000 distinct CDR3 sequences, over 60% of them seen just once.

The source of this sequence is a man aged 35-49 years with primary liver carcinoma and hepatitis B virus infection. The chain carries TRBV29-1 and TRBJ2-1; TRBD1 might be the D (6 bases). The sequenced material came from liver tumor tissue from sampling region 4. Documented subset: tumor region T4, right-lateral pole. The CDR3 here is CSVPRETGVNNEQFF. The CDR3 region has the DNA TGCAGCGTCCCCAGGGAGACAGGCGTTAACAATGAGCAGTTCTTC.